Given below is one T cell receptor (beta chain) in context. What this receptor recognizes is not known. There are no base qualities to consult, and no much larger clone falls within one base. Including cysteine and phenylalanine, the CDR3 has 17 amino acids. Only the CDR3 DNA stays, 51 bases, in frame from base 1. Deletion took 5 bases off V and 8 bases off J, with a span of 27 bases between the germline ends. From the germline V gene, CDR1 is SGHDN and CDR2 is FVKESK. The data derive from a study of OX40 agonist ivuxolimab in advanced cancers. Notes on the research overall: The costimulatory receptor OX40 (CD134) was targeted by ivuxolimab, a fully human IgG2 agonistic monoclonal antibody. Of the approximately 50 dose-escalation patients, hepatocellular carcinoma was present in roughly 19, melanoma in around 15, renal cell carcinoma in 9 and head and neck cancer in 9. Partial responses were achieved by three dose-escalation patients, of whom one had hepatocellular carcinoma and two had cutaneous melanoma. The purpose of peripheral TCRbeta sequencing was to test whether ivuxolimab changed TCR sequence diversity and led to clonal T-cell expansion. The paper reports the monotherapy dose-escalation portion (N of about 54 patients) of the phase I ivuxolimab trial. Prior anti-PD-1, anti-PD-L1 or anti-CTLA-4 therapy was permitted, and checkpoint inhibitors had been received by roughly 40% of dose-escalation patients. In the dose-escalation cohort, more than 80% of patients were male, and the mean age was around 65 years with a range of about 23 to 79. Intravenous ivuxolimab was administered to patients every 2 weeks at six dose levels: 0.01, 0.1, 0.3, 1.5, 3 and 10 mg/kg.

Genomic DNA was isolated from the sorted cells so that the TCRbeta CDR3 region could be sequenced. TCRbeta CDR3 regions were sequenced using the immunoSEQ Assay. TCRdb took over this immuneACCESS table, retaining in-frame rearrangements with V and J assigned. Such tables are incomplete; in checked studies, under half of the missing clones stem from an unresolved V gene, and the remainder is unexplained. For this sample there are 70,000 to 95,000 clones; roughly 94% appear just once. Of the sample, roughly 2.6% falls within the top ten clones. The research as a whole found: At doses of 0.1 to 3.0 mg/kg, clonal expansion of both CD4+ and CD8+ blood T cells was observed from baseline to week 6. The antigen specificity of the clonally expanded peripheral T cells was not determined. Low levels of normalized T-cell clonal expansion were also shown by some nonresponding patients. In partial responders in the 0.1-3.0 mg/kg groups, normalized peripheral clonal expansion was found to be among the lowest, especially among CD8+ T cells. After ivuxolimab, CD8+ T cells had more expanded clones than CD4+ T cells on average.

Patients with a history of autoimmune disease or receiving systemic immunosuppression were excluded from the trial. In every dose cohort, peripheral blood was drawn for TCR sequencing at baseline, cycle 4 day 1, and cycle 7 day 1. The samples were taken from a phase I, first-in-human, multicenter, open-label dose-escalation trial of ivuxolimab. Adults with locally advanced or metastatic melanoma, renal cell, hepatocellular, or head and neck squamous cell carcinoma were enrolled in the trial. Before TCR sequencing, CD4+ and CD8+ T cells were separately sorted from peripheral blood. The V and J genes are TRBV14 and TRBJ1-2, with a weak D call of TRBD1 (5 bases match). The material sequenced was CD4+ or CD8+ T cells sorted from blood, taken in a trial of the OX40 agonist ivuxolimab. The clonotype comes from an adult with an advanced solid tumor such as melanoma, head and neck, liver or kidney cancer. The DNA sequence follows: TGTGCCAGCAGCGTAAAGGCGGGACGGGACGCTCGAAGGGGCTACACCTTC. Translated, this gives CASSVKAGRDARRGYTF.